A single sample is the source of the 5 T cell receptor beta chains below, sequenced in a study of beta chain features in type 1 diabetes. Reverse transcription of all isolated RNA meant that expressed TCRB transcripts were sequenced. Profiled with immunoSEQ multiplex PCR; TCRdb holds only in-frame clones, not every one. Among about half a million clones, 30% were seen once, and the ten largest hold around 0.065%. The source material was naive CD4+ T cells from blood. The source is a man aged 18 to 29 in good health.

This clone was seen only once. The chain uses TRBV25-1 and TRBJ1-1; unclear D gene. Trimming stripped 8 bases from V and 3 bases from J, with 13 bases between. The germline CDR1 and CDR2 sequences are MGHDK and SYGVNS. This CDR3 has 13 residues. The CDR3 DNA is TGTGCCAGCCGACCTCGACGTGACACTGAAGCTTTCTTT. Its translation is CASRPRRDTEAFF. Combining the CDR3 with reference TRBV25-1 and TRBJ1-1 gives the whole variable domain EADIYQTPRYLVIGTGKKITLECSQTMGHDKMYWYQQDPGMELHLIHYSYGVNSTEKGDLSSESTVSRIRTEHFPLTLESARPSHTSQYLCASRPRRDTEAFFGQGTRLTVV.

This clone was found a few times. The chain carries TRBV11-2 and TRBJ2-7; no definite D call. V dropped 1 base and J dropped 12 bases, with 10 bases sitting between them. The germline V gene encodes CDR1 SGHAT and CDR2 FQNNGV. This CDR3 region has 11 residues. CDR3 amino acids: CASSLGGLRYF. In DNA form, the CDR3 reads TGTGCCAGCAGCTTAGGCGGTCTCCGGTACTTC.

V gene TRBV10-3 combines with J gene TRBJ2-7, with D unresolved. This CDR3 spans 12 amino acids. The V end was cut by 5 bases, the J end by 7 bases, with 12 bases between. Germline CDR1 reads ENHRY; CDR2 reads SYGVKD. CDR3 sequence reads: CAISPRFQEQYF. The CDR3 DNA reads as TGTGCCATCAGTCCACGGTTCCAAGAGCAGTACTTC.

The gene calls are TRBV27 and TRBJ2-7; D is possibly TRBD1 (5 bases). The CDR3 covers 13 residues. The germline CDR1 and CDR2 sequences are MNHEY and SMNVEV (reference sequence). V was trimmed by 2 bases and J by 2 bases, leaving 7 bases between them. CDR3 sequence: CASSLRQTYEQYF. In DNA, the CDR3 is TGTGCCAGCAGTTTACGACAGACCTACGAGCAGTACTTC.

The chain employs TRBV6-6 and TRBJ2-7; 9 nucleotides match TRBD2. The CDR3 has 14 amino acids. Trimming removed 6 bases from V and 2 bases from J; junction bases left unmatched: 5. In germline, CDR1 is MNHNY, CDR2 SVGAGI (reference sequence). CDR3 sequence: CASSPGTSPYEQYF. CDR3 coding DNA: TGTGCCAGCAGCCCGGGGACTAGCCCCTACGAGCAGTACTTC.